This entry lists 32 T cell receptor beta chains sequenced from one sample in a study of shared clonotypes between healthy human individuals. Assay used: immunoSEQ multiplex PCR; TCRdb lists only in-frame clones, some missing. The data hold about 2.4 million clones, with over 85% observed a single time. The sample comprised naive CD4+ T cells from PBMCs. Documented subset: CD45RA+ positively selected. These receptors were taken from a young man in good health. Some clones in this sample may be carry-over from other donors' samples.

The chain has TRBV6-1 and TRBJ2-7; D is unclear. V was pared by 6 bases and J by 2 bases, with 17 bases between. Germline V lookup: CDR1 MNHNS, CDR2 SASEGT. The CDR3 is made up of 15 amino acids. The CDR3 nucleotides are TGTGCCAGCAGCCCCCGTCGGGCGGTAACCTACGAGCAGTACTTC. The encoded protein is CASSPRRAVTYEQYF.

The V gene is TRBV19, the J gene TRBJ1-1, with unresolved D. The CDR3 has 12 residues. The V end lost 3 bases, the J end lost 8 bases, and 10 bases lay between the germline ends. The V gene's germline CDR1 is LNHDA and CDR2 SQIVND (reference sequence). CDR3 region: CASSMGEEEAFF. DNA of the CDR3: TGTGCCAGTAGTATGGGAGAGGAGGAAGCTTTCTTT.

This sequence joins TRBV6-4 and TRBJ2-2; perhaps TRBD2 as D (5 bases). The CDR3 sequence is 16 residues long. V dropped 5 bases and J dropped 2 bases, with 15 bases sitting between them. In germline, CDR1 is MRHNA, CDR2 SNTAGT. CDR3 sequence reads: CASSRGTLGNTGELFF. The CDR3 DNA follows: TGTGCCAGCAGTCGGGGAACACTGGGTAACACCGGGGAGCTGTTTTTT.

DNA for the CDR3: TGTGCCAGCTCACCATCCGGGTCTAACTATGGCTACACCTTC. Its protein is CASSPSGSNYGYTF. The chain is built from TRBV18 and TRBJ1-2; D is unclear. Between the trimmed V and J ends, which lost 2 bases and 0 bases, there was a span of 7 bases. This CDR3 contains 14 residues. Looked up from germline, CDR1 is KGHSH and CDR2 is LQKENI.

V and J are TRBV5-1 and TRBJ2-2; no definite D call. The CDR3 is made up of 15 amino acids. V dropped 6 bases and J dropped 7 bases, with 19 bases sitting between them. The germline V gene encodes CDR1 SGHRS and CDR2 YFSETQ. The CDR3 region is CASTENRRANGELFF. The CDR3 bases are TGCGCCAGCACCGAAAACCGCCGCGCAAACGGGGAGCTGTTTTTT.

This chain links TRBV5-4 with TRBJ2-1; perhaps TRBD2 as D (6 bases). This CDR3 is built from 15 residues. Per the germline V gene, CDR1 is SGHNT and CDR2 is YYREEE (reference sequence). Trimming removed 4 bases at V and 0 bases at J, with 11 bases between. The chain's CDR3 is CASSPGLPSYNEQFF. Here the CDR3 DNA reads TGTGCCAGCAGCCCGGGACTCCCCTCCTACAATGAGCAGTTCTTC.

The chain couples TRBV7-2 to TRBJ1-6; unclear D gene. Germline assignment: CDR1 SGHTA and CDR2 FQGNSA. With 3 bases removed from V and 9 bases from J, the gap between germline ends came to 12 bases. CDR3 length: 14 residues. The CDR3 DNA reads as TGTGCCAGCAGCTTGAGTGGGTATGGTTCACCCCTCCACTTT. Amino acids: CASSLSGYGSPLHF. The full variable domain, its missing parts supplied by reference TRBV7-2 and TRBJ1-6, is GAGVSQSPSNKVTEKGKDVELRCDPISGHTALYWYRQSLGQGLEFLIYFQGNSAPDKSGLPSDRFSAERTGGSVSTLTIQRTQQEDSAVYLCASSLSGYGSPLHFGNGTRLTVT.

This rearrangement joins TRBV5-4 to TRBJ2-3; TRBD1 agrees at 7 bases. The CDR3 consists of 14 residues. The trim removed 4 bases at V and 4 bases at J, leaving 6 bases unmatched. Germline CDR1 SGHNT, CDR2 YYREEE (reference sequence). CDR3 region: CASSPGTGADTQYF. CDR3 DNA: TGTGCCAGCAGCCCGGGAACAGGGGCAGATACGCAGTATTTT.

The chain uses TRBV27 and TRBJ2-2; 9 nucleotides line up with TRBD1. V was clipped by 8 bases and J by 4 bases; unmatched bases: 2. Germline values: CDR1 MNHEY, CDR2 SMNVEV (reference sequence). The CDR3 has 13 amino acids. The CDR3 protein is CASWGQGTGELFF. Here the CDR3 DNA reads TGTGCCAGCTGGGGACAGGGCACCGGGGAGCTGTTTTTT.

The CDR3 region has the DNA TGTGCCAGCACCCTGGTGGGAGAGACCCAGTACTTC. It codes for CASTLVGETQYF. This sequence joins TRBV5-6 and TRBJ2-5; D is undetermined. The CDR3 spans 12 residues. CDR1 and CDR2 (germline): SGHDT, YYEEEE. The ends were cut back, 6 bases at V and 4 bases at J, with 10 bases in the middle.

A word on this clone: This specimen includes other DNA sequences encoding the same CDR3. CDR3: CASRRTRNTEAFF. The DNA for the CDR3 is TGTGCCAGCAGGAGGACCCGGAACACTGAAGCTTTCTTT. The chain uses TRBV6-5 and TRBJ1-1; no definite D call. CDR3 length equals 13 residues. Germline lookup yields CDR1 MNHEY and CDR2 SVGAGI. V was pared by 6 bases and J by 1 base, with 9 bases between.

V is TRBV10-3 and J is TRBJ2-2; no reliable D call. V lost 2 bases and J 1 base, leaving 5 bases between the germline ends. The CDR3 runs 14 residues. In germline, CDR1 is ENHRY, CDR2 SYGVKD. Here the CDR3 reads CAISEAQNTGELFF. The CDR3 DNA follows: TGTGCCATCAGTGAGGCGCAGAACACCGGGGAGCTGTTTTTT.

CDR3 amino acids: CASSGQGDSGNTIYF. CDR3 nucleotide sequence: TGCGCCAGCAGCGGACAGGGCGACTCTGGAAACACCATATATTTT. The chain links TRBV5-1 to TRBJ1-3; TRBD1 agrees at 8 bases. The V segment lost 4 bases and the J segment 0 bases; nucleotides outside the gene matches: 3. The CDR3 sequence is 15 residues long. Germline V lookup: CDR1 SGHRS, CDR2 YFSETQ.

This rearrangement joins TRBV18 to TRBJ2-6; D is perhaps TRBD1 (6 bases). The germline V and J ends were trimmed by 3 bases and 0 bases, with 12 bases remaining between them. The CDR3 length is 17 residues. CDR1 is KGHSH, CDR2 LQKENI, per germline. For the CDR3, the DNA is TGTGCCAGCTCACCGACAGGCGGTAACTCTGGGGCCAACGTCCTGACTTTC. Its protein product is CASSPTGGNSGANVLTF.

CDR3 bases: TGTGCCAGCAGCCGACAGGGGACGAACACCGGGGAGCTGTTTTTT. It is translated as CASSRQGTNTGELFF. This sequence joins TRBV13 and TRBJ2-2, with 8 nucleotides matching TRBD1. Germline CDR1 and CDR2: PRHDT and FYEKMQ (reference sequence). This CDR3 comprises 15 residues. J was trimmed by 0 bases and V by 5 bases; bases with no gene match: 2.

A remark on this clone: Other DNA sequences in this sample translate to the same CDR3. The chain combines TRBV5-6 with TRBJ2-5; a weak D match, TRBD2 (7 bases). Trimming left V 3 bases short and J 5 bases short, with 14 bases between. CDR3 length equals 14 residues. Germline CDR1 is SGHDT and CDR2 is YYEEEE. The CDR3 sequence is CASSSLRGGETQYF. CDR3 nucleotide sequence: TGTGCCAGCAGCTCCCTTAGGGGGGGTGAGACCCAGTACTTC.

The rearrangement links TRBV18 to TRBJ1-1; D is possibly TRBD1 (5 bases). Trimming shortened V by 6 bases and J by 2 bases, and 10 bases separated the two germline ends. Looked up from germline, CDR1 is KGHSH and CDR2 is LQKENI. This CDR3 has 13 residues. CDR3: CASSTDSNTEAFF. The CDR3 DNA sequence: TGTGCCAGCTCCACCGACAGCAACACTGAAGCTTTCTTT.

This chain uses TRBV5-4 with TRBJ1-2, with D perhaps TRBD1 (5 bases). From germline, CDR1 is SGHNT and CDR2 YYREEE (reference sequence). CDR3 size: 15 residues. With 5 bases removed from V and 5 bases from J, the gap between germline ends came to 19 bases. The CDR3, as DNA: TGTGCCAGCAGTCCTTCGGGCGGGGGAATATATGGCTACACCTTC. This codes for CASSPSGGGIYGYTF.

CDR3 amino acids: CASSITAAYQPQHF. DNA of the CDR3: TGTGCCAGTAGTATTACGGCAGCCTATCAGCCCCAGCATTTT. V is TRBV19 and J is TRBJ1-5; no firm D call. The germline CDR1 and CDR2 sequences are LNHDA and SQIVND (reference sequence). This CDR3 contains 14 residues. The V end lost 3 bases, the J end lost 5 bases, and 11 bases lay between the germline ends. Filled out from reference TRBV19 and TRBJ1-5, the complete variable domain reads DGGITQSPKYLFRKEGQNVTLSCEQNLNHDAMYWYRQDPGQGLRLIYYSQIVNDFQKGDIAEGYSVSREKKESFPLTVTSAQKNPTAFYLCASSITAAYQPQHFGDGTRLSIL.

This chain links TRBV7-2 with TRBJ2-3; TRBD1 matches at 9 bases. The CDR3 spans 16 residues. The V gene end was trimmed by 3 bases and the J gene end by 4 bases; junction bases not matched to a gene: 8. Germline V gene sequence: CDR1 SGHTA, CDR2 FQGNSA. The CDR3 reads CASSFWRDRVPDTQYF. The CDR3 coding sequence is TGTGCCAGCAGCTTTTGGAGGGACAGGGTACCAGATACGCAGTATTTT.

J is TRBJ2-2 and V is TRBV4-2; TRBD2 agrees at 10 bases. V lost 0 bases, J lost 5 bases, and 3 bases stayed unmatched. There are 16 residues in the CDR3. Germline CDR1 is LGHNA and CDR2 is YNFKEQ. CDR3 DNA sequence: TGTGCCAGCAGCCAAGATGAAGCGGGAGGGACCGGGGAGCTGTTTTTT. It is translated as CASSQDEAGGTGELFF.

This clone was recorded only once. The chain joins TRBV4-3 to TRBJ2-2; D is possibly TRBD1 or TRBD2 (5 bases each). Germline assignment: CDR1 LGHNA and CDR2 YSLEER. Trimming shortened V by 4 bases and J by 5 bases, and 14 bases separated the two germline ends. This CDR3 is built from 15 residues. The CDR3 loop is CASSLRGGSTGELFF. CDR3 nucleotides: TGCGCCAGCAGCCTTAGGGGTGGGAGTACCGGGGAGCTGTTTTTT.

This clone was seen only once. This chain connects TRBV11-2 to TRBJ2-7, with D perhaps matching TRBD1 or TRBD2 (5 bases each). This CDR3 comprises 14 residues. V lost 0 bases and J lost 0, with 6 bases in between. Germline V gene sequence: CDR1 SGHAT, CDR2 FQNNGV. CDR3 sequence reads: CASSLDGASYEQYF. Written as DNA, the CDR3 is TGTGCCAGCAGCTTAGACGGGGCCTCCTACGAGCAGTACTTC.

The chain employs TRBV18 and TRBJ1-2; 9 bases map to TRBD1. This CDR3 region has 16 residues. Germline CDR1 and CDR2: KGHSH and LQKENI. The V segment lost 3 bases and the J segment 7 bases; nucleotides outside the gene matches: 12. CDR3 DNA sequence: TGTGCCAGCTCACCCGCGCTTGGCGGGACAGGGATTGGCTACACCTTC. Amino acid sequence: CASSPALGGTGIGYTF. Complete variable domain (other parts from reference TRBV18 and TRBJ1-2): NAGVMQNPRHLVRRRGQEARLRCSPMKGHSHVYWYRQLPEEGLKFMVYLQKENIIDESGMPKERFSAEFPKEGPSILRIQQVVRGDSAAYFCASSPALGGTGIGYTFGSGTRLTVV.

The chain carries TRBV14 and TRBJ2-7; 9 bases agree with TRBD2. This CDR3 has 13 residues. Germline V gene data show CDR1 as SGHDN and CDR2 as FVKESK. J was trimmed by 5 bases and V by 6 bases; bases with no gene match: 5. CDR3 sequence (DNA): TGTGCCAGCAGAATAGCGGGAGCTCACGAGCAGTACTTC. As protein: CASRIAGAHEQYF. Looking up the rest from reference TRBV14 and TRBJ2-7 gives the full variable domain: EAGVTQFPSHSVIEKGQTVTLRCDPISGHDNLYWYRRVMGKEIKFLLHFVKESKQDESGMPNNRFLAERTGGTYSTLKVQPAELEDSGVYFCASRIAGAHEQYFGPGTRLTVT.

V gene TRBV6-5 combines with J gene TRBJ2-4; 9 nucleotides align to TRBD1. V shed 2 bases and J 6 bases; nucleotides not matched to a gene: 8. The CDR3 runs to 16 residues. Per the germline V gene, CDR1 is MNHEY and CDR2 is SVGAGI. The DNA for the CDR3 is TGTGCCAGCAGTTACCAATTACCGGGACAGGGAAACATTCAGTACTTC. It translates to CASSYQLPGQGNIQYF.

This chain connects TRBV4-1 to TRBJ2-7; TRBD2 aligns across 7 bases. From germline, CDR1 is MGHRA and CDR2 YSYEKL. The CDR3 contains 13 residues. Trimming took 3 bases from V and 9 from J; bases not matched to a gene: 8. The DNA of the CDR3 is TGCGCCAGCAGCCAGACACTAGGGGAGGGGCAGTACTTC. Amino acid sequence: CASSQTLGEGQYF.

The V and J genes are TRBV28 and TRBJ2-7, with 8 bases that match TRBD1. The CDR3 is made up of 14 amino acids. J gave up 7 bases and V 9 bases, and 14 bases lay outside the gene matches. In germline, CDR1 is MDHEN, CDR2 SYDVKM. CDR3 loop: CASLPGQGAREQYF. In DNA form, the CDR3 reads TGTGCCAGTCTCCCAGGGCAGGGGGCGAGGGAGCAGTACTTC.

The chain combines TRBV27 with TRBJ1-4; D unclear. The germline V and J ends were trimmed by 3 bases and 0 bases, with 11 bases remaining between them. The CDR3 has 16 residues. Germline V gene sequence: CDR1 MNHEY, CDR2 SMNVEV (reference sequence). CDR3 sequence: CASSFSRSATNEKLFF. Here the CDR3 DNA reads TGTGCCAGCAGTTTCTCCAGGTCCGCAACTAATGAAAAACTGTTTTTT.

A single count supports this clone. The gene calls are TRBV5-1 and TRBJ2-5, with 12 bases that match TRBD2. In germline, CDR1 is SGHRS, CDR2 YFSETQ. CDR3 length: 15 amino acids. Germline trimming cut 3 bases from V and 4 bases from J; bases unmatched to any gene: 4. The CDR3 loop reads CASSSRTSGTETQYF. In DNA, the CDR3 is TGCGCCAGCAGCTCCCGGACTAGCGGGACAGAGACCCAGTACTTC.

This chain joins TRBV29-1 and TRBJ2-1; possible D gene TRBD2, 6 bases. CDR1 SQVTM and CDR2 ANQGSEA come from the germline V gene. The CDR3 is 17 amino acids. V was clipped by 3 bases and J by 8 bases, with 26 bases between them. The CDR3 spells CSVETGGRRGPRDEQFF. CDR3 in DNA: TGCAGCGTTGAGACTGGGGGAAGGAGGGGCCCACGGGATGAGCAGTTCTTC.

V is TRBV7-7 and J is TRBJ2-1, with D possibly being TRBD2 (6 bases). The V and J ends lost 2 bases and 8 bases respectively, with 16 bases between them. There are 15 residues in the CDR3. Germline-derived CDR1 and CDR2 are SSHAT and FNYEAQ (reference sequence). CDR3 loop: CASSLLGQGGDEQFF. CDR3 coding DNA: TGTGCCAGCAGCTTATTGGGCCAGGGAGGCGATGAGCAGTTCTTC.